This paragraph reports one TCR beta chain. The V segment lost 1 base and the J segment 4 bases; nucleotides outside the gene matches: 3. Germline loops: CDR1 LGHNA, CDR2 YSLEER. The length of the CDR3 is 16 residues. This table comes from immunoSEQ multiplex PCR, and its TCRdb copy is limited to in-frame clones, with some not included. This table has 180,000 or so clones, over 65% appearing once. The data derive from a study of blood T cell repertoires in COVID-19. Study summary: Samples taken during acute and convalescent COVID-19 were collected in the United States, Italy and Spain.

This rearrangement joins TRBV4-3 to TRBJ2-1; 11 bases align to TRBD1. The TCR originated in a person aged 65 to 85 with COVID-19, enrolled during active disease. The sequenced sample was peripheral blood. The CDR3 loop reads CASSQVGTGGYNEQFF. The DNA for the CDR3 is TGCGCCAGCAGCCAAGTCGGGACAGGGGGTTACAATGAGCAGTTCTTC.